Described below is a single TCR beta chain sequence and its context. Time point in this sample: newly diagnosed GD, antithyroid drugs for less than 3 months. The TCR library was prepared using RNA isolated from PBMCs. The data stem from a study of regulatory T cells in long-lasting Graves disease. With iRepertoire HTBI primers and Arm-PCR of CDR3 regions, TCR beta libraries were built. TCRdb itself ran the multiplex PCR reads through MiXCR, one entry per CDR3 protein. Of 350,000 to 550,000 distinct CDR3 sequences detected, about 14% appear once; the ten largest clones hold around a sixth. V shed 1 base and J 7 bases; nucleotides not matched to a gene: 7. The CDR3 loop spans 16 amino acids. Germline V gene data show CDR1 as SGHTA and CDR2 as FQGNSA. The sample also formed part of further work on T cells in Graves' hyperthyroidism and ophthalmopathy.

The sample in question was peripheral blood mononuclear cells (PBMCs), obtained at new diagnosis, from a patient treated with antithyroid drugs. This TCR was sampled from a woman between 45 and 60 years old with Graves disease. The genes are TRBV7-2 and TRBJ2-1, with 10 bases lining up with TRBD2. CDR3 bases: TGTGCCAGCAGCTTAGGCGTTAGCGGGAGGCCGAATGAGCAGTTCTTC. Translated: CASSLGVSGRPNEQFF.